The rows below give T cell receptor beta chains drawn from one sample of a study of somatic mutations in cytotoxic T cells in rheumatoid arthritis. The repertoire was sequenced with immunoSEQ multiplex PCR; TCRdb's copy has only in-frame clones and lacks some. The data hold some 16,000 clones, with around 80% observed a single time. What was sequenced was CD8+ T cells sorted from blood. These receptors were collected from a woman in her forties or fifties with rheumatoid arthritis. Each CDR3 is given with its conserved first and last residue. The order of the fields is CDR3 DNA, CDR3 protein, clone size, CDR3 length, J gene, V gene, D gene. The D gene is left open where the match is weak. Only some rows state a clone size, as once, few, many or a class for expanded clones.

DNA: TGTGCTAGTGGTGCCCGACAGGCGACCCTCTATGGCTACACCTTC
CDR3: CASGARQATLYGYTF
size: .
length: 15
J: TRBJ1-2
V: TRBV12-5
D: .

DNA: TGTGCCAGCAGTGAGACAGGTACAATCACGAATTCACCCCTCCACTTT
CDR3: CASSETGTITNSPLHF
size: few
length: 16
J: TRBJ1-6
V: TRBV2
D: .

DNA: TGTGCCAGCAGTTCCGGGACAGGGGGCTCTGGGGCCAACGTCCTGACTTTC
CDR3: CASSSGTGGSGANVLTF
size: once
length: 17
J: TRBJ2-6
V: TRBV2
D: TRBD1

DNA: TGTGCCAGCAGTGAACTAACAGGGCACGAGCAGTACTTC
CDR3: CASSELTGHEQYF
size: .
length: 13
J: TRBJ2-7
V: TRBV25-1
D: .

DNA: TGCGCCAGCAGAAACCGAGAGAACACTGAAGCTTTCTTT
CDR3: CASRNRENTEAFF
size: few
length: 13
J: TRBJ1-1
V: TRBV4-3
D: .

DNA: TGTGCCAGCAGCTTGGTCGGGCAGGGGGGCACTGAAGCTTTCTTT
CDR3: CASSLVGQGGTEAFF
size: .
length: 15
J: TRBJ1-1
V: TRBV5-6
D: TRBD1

DNA: TGTGCCAGCAGCTTAACACTAGCGGGTTACAATGAGCAGTTCTTC
CDR3: CASSLTLAGYNEQFF
size: .
length: 15
J: TRBJ2-1
V: TRBV7-3
D: TRBD2

DNA: TGTGCCAGCAGCCCAGGACAGTTCGTCTCTGGAAACACCATATATTTT
CDR3: CASSPGQFVSGNTIYF
size: .
length: 16
J: TRBJ1-3
V: TRBV9
D: .

DNA: TGTGCCTGGAGCGCGGACAGGGGTACCGAGCAGTACTTC
CDR3: CAWSADRGTEQYF
size: .
length: 13
J: TRBJ2-7
V: TRBV30
D: TRBD1

DNA: TGTGCCTGGAGCCCTGGGGGGTATGGCTACACCTTC
CDR3: CAWSPGGYGYTF
size: .
length: 12
J: TRBJ1-2
V: TRBV30
D: .

DNA: TGTGCCAGCAGCTTACACCCGGGACAAAACACCGGGGAGCTGTTTTTT
CDR3: CASSLHPGQNTGELFF
size: few
length: 16
J: TRBJ2-2
V: TRBV11-2
D: .

DNA: TGTGCCAGCAGTGAATTGGGGGTTGGCTACACCTTC
CDR3: CASSELGVGYTF
size: once
length: 12
J: TRBJ1-2
V: TRBV6-1
D: .

DNA: TGTGCCAGCAGTTACTCCCTTGATAGGACCCAGTACTTC
CDR3: CASSYSLDRTQYF
size: .
length: 13
J: TRBJ2-5
V: TRBV6-6
D: .

DNA: TGTGCCAGCAGCTGGGGGGCTAGCGGGGGTCCCCTAGAAGAGACCCAGTACTTC
CDR3: CASSWGASGGPLEETQYF
size: .
length: 18
J: TRBJ2-5
V: TRBV7-9
D: TRBD2

DNA: TGTGCCAGCAGCCAGAACACTGAAGCTTTCTTT
CDR3: CASSQNTEAFF
size: .
length: 11
J: TRBJ1-1
V: TRBV7-9
D: .

DNA: TGTGCCAGCAGTGGGGACACCTACTACGAGCAGTACTTC
CDR3: CASSGDTYYEQYF
size: few
length: 13
J: TRBJ2-7
V: TRBV6-1
D: .

DNA: TGTGCCAGCAGCTTCGTGGGTAGCGGGACGGACAATGAGCAGTTCTTC
CDR3: CASSFVGSGTDNEQFF
size: .
length: 16
J: TRBJ2-1
V: TRBV7-9
D: TRBD2

DNA: TGTGCCAGCAGCACACACGGGGGGGCTACAGATACGCAGTATTTT
CDR3: CASSTHGGATDTQYF
size: .
length: 15
J: TRBJ2-3
V: TRBV9
D: TRBD2

DNA: TGTGCCAGCAGCTTATTTCCCCCTCCTAGCGGGGGGGTCAACTACGAGCAGTACTTC
CDR3: CASSLFPPPSGGVNYEQYF
size: .
length: 19
J: TRBJ2-7
V: TRBV7-2
D: TRBD2

DNA: TGTGCCAGCAGTTACTCCTCGGACAGCTCCTACGAGCAGTACTTC
CDR3: CASSYSSDSSYEQYF
size: .
length: 15
J: TRBJ2-7
V: TRBV6-6
D: .

DNA: TGTGCCAGCAGTGAACGCGTTACGGAGCCCCAGCATTTT
CDR3: CASSERVTEPQHF
size: .
length: 13
J: TRBJ1-5
V: TRBV2
D: .

DNA: TGTGCCAGCAGTCCCCCAACTAGCGGATCCTACGAGCAGTACTTC
CDR3: CASSPPTSGSYEQYF
size: once
length: 15
J: TRBJ2-7
V: TRBV27
D: TRBD2

DNA: TGCGCCAGCAGCTTGTGGGGGGAACACGAGCAGTACTTC
CDR3: CASSLWGEHEQYF
size: .
length: 13
J: TRBJ2-7
V: TRBV5-1
D: .

DNA: TGTGCCAGCAGTTTGCGAGCCGGCACTGAAGCTTTCTTT
CDR3: CASSLRAGTEAFF
size: .
length: 13
J: TRBJ1-1
V: TRBV27
D: .

DNA: TGTGCCAGCAGCCCACAGGGTGGAGAGCAGTTCTTC
CDR3: CASSPQGGEQFF
size: .
length: 12
J: TRBJ2-1
V: TRBV6-1
D: .

DNA: TGTGCCAGCAGCTTCGGCGGGACTAACTATGGCTACACCTTC
CDR3: CASSFGGTNYGYTF
size: .
length: 14
J: TRBJ1-2
V: TRBV7-9
D: .

DNA: TGTGCCAGCAGTGAAAGGGGTAGTAATGAGCAGTTCTTC
CDR3: CASSERGSNEQFF
size: .
length: 13
J: TRBJ2-1
V: TRBV6-4
D: .

DNA: TGTGCCTGGACCGGACCAGCCCACGAGCAGTACTTC
CDR3: CAWTGPAHEQYF
size: .
length: 12
J: TRBJ2-7
V: TRBV30
D: .

DNA: TGTGCCAGCAGCCCTAGGGTGGGCACAGATACGCAGTATTTT
CDR3: CASSPRVGTDTQYF
size: .
length: 14
J: TRBJ2-3
V: TRBV6-5
D: .

DNA: TGTGCCAGCAGCTCACTCGGGCAGGGGACTAGCGCAGACAATGAGCAGTTCTTC
CDR3: CASSSLGQGTSADNEQFF
size: .
length: 18
J: TRBJ2-1
V: TRBV7-9
D: TRBD2

DNA: TGTGCCAGACGCGACCCGACAGGGGCGCCCCAGCCCCAGCATTTT
CDR3: CARRDPTGAPQPQHF
size: .
length: 15
J: TRBJ1-5
V: TRBV6-5
D: TRBD1

DNA: TGTGCCAGCAGCCGTATAGCGGGAGTTAATGAGCAGTTCTTC
CDR3: CASSRIAGVNEQFF
size: .
length: 14
J: TRBJ2-1
V: TRBV6-5
D: TRBD2

DNA: TGTGCCAGCAGTGAGGGACAGGGGGCTGAAAAACTGTTTTTT
CDR3: CASSEGQGAEKLFF
size: .
length: 14
J: TRBJ1-4
V: TRBV6-1
D: TRBD1

DNA: TGTGCCACCAGCAGGGGCCAAGGAGCGGGAGTAGAGACCCAGTACTTC
CDR3: CATSRGQGAGVETQYF
size: .
length: 16
J: TRBJ2-5
V: TRBV15
D: TRBD2

DNA: TGTGCCAGCAGTACCCGGACAGGGGAAATGAACACTGAAGCTTTCTTT
CDR3: CASSTRTGEMNTEAFF
size: .
length: 16
J: TRBJ1-1
V: TRBV6-6
D: TRBD1

DNA: TGTGCCAGCAGTTTATGGTCTAGCGGGGGGAGGGAGACCCAGTACTTC
CDR3: CASSLWSSGGRETQYF
size: once
length: 16
J: TRBJ2-5
V: TRBV28
D: TRBD2

DNA: TGTGCCAGCAGTTACTCTTTCGGAGGGGAGCTGTTTTTT
CDR3: CASSYSFGGELFF
size: .
length: 13
J: TRBJ2-2
V: TRBV6-5
D: .

DNA: TGTGCCAGCTATGGGGCGGGAGGTAGCTCTGGGGCCAACGTCCTGACTTTC
CDR3: CASYGAGGSSGANVLTF
size: .
length: 17
J: TRBJ2-6
V: TRBV7-8
D: TRBD2

DNA: TGTGCCAGCAGCCAACCGGGACAGGGGTTTGGCTACACCTTC
CDR3: CASSQPGQGFGYTF
size: .
length: 14
J: TRBJ1-2
V: TRBV5-4
D: TRBD1

DNA: TGTGCCAGCAGCCCGAGCCTCCCCGGGACTAGCGGGAGGGGTCTGACCGAGCAGTACTTC
CDR3: CASSPSLPGTSGRGLTEQYF
size: .
length: 20
J: TRBJ2-7
V: TRBV21-1
D: .

DNA: TGTGCCAGCAGTGACCCTGGGCCAGGACCCTATCAGCCCCAGCATTTT
CDR3: CASSDPGPGPYQPQHF
size: once
length: 16
J: TRBJ1-5
V: TRBV6-4
D: .

DNA: TGTGCCAGCAGCCAAATTTCCCTTATGAACACTGAAGCTTTCTTT
CDR3: CASSQISLMNTEAFF
size: .
length: 15
J: TRBJ1-1
V: TRBV14
D: .

DNA: TGTGCCAGTAGTCTCAGCATGAACACTGAAGCTTTCTTT
CDR3: CASSLSMNTEAFF
size: .
length: 13
J: TRBJ1-1
V: TRBV19
D: .

DNA: TGTGCCAGCAGCTCAACAGGGGAAGACTATGGCTACACCTTC
CDR3: CASSSTGEDYGYTF
size: .
length: 14
J: TRBJ1-2
V: TRBV7-9
D: TRBD1

DNA: TGCGCCAGCAGTGAGTCCGCAGGGGCATCTCAAGCTTTCTTT
CDR3: CASSESAGASQAFF
size: .
length: 14
J: TRBJ1-1
V: TRBV10-1
D: .

DNA: TGTGCCAGCAGGCCGGGGGTCGGGGGCCGTACTGAAGCTTTCTTT
CDR3: CASRPGVGGRTEAFF
size: .
length: 15
J: TRBJ1-1
V: TRBV6-1
D: .